These 6 T cell receptor beta chains came from one sample sequenced in a study of T cell repertoires in cytomegalovirus infection (dated by TCRdb to 2018 to 2020). Sequencing used an Illumina HiSeq 1500. In-frame beta chains were kept once TCRdb had trimmed the public reads at Q25 with fastp and called clones with MiXCR. A single entry per CDR3 protein holds the most common genes and DNA from its merged rows. Recorded for this sample are around 900,000 distinct CDR3 sequences; about a third of them occurred a single time. 13% of the sample belongs to the ten largest clones. No cognate antigen is known for these TCRs. This specimen's treatment or condition label, interpreted: in vitro stimulation with specific CMV peptide epitopes to enrich CMV-specific T cells. The starting material was cultured CD8+ T cells from PBMCs, obtained from culture after CMV antigen stimulation. All receptors derive from a human donor in good health (CMV status not recorded). Some clones in this sample may be carry-over from other donors' samples.

The chain carries TRBV18 and TRBJ2-7; perhaps TRBD1 as D (6 bases). Germline CDR1 reads KGHSH; CDR2 reads LQKENI. The CDR3 loop spans 15 amino acids. V lost 8 bases, J lost 0 bases, and 17 bases lay in between. CDR3 sequence: CASRHDGQNSYEQYF. The CDR3 region has the DNA TGTGCCAGCAGACACGACGGACAGAACTCCTACGAGCAGTACTTC.

The chain combines TRBV7-9 with TRBJ1-5, with D tentatively TRBD1 (6 bases). Per the germline V gene, CDR1 is SEHNR and CDR2 is FQNEAQ (reference sequence). Deletions cut 3 bases from V and 3 bases from J, with 9 bases between. CDR3 size: 14 residues. The CDR3 protein is CASSFTGTNQPQHF. For the CDR3, the DNA is TGTGCCAGCAGCTTTACAGGGACCAATCAGCCCCAGCATTTT.

V usage is TRBV19 and J usage is TRBJ1-3, with D unclear. V lost 7 bases and J lost 8, with 24 bases in between. CDR1 and CDR2 (germline): LNHDA, SQIVND (reference sequence). This CDR3 spans 16 amino acids. The CDR3 DNA follows: TGTGCCAGTAAGGGCTTCGACAAAGGAGGTTGGGACACCATATATTTT. This gives the protein CASKGFDKGGWDTIYF. Supplemented by reference TRBV19 and TRBJ1-3, the full variable domain reads DGGITQSPKYLFRKEGQNVTLSCEQNLNHDAMYWYRQDPGQGLRLIYYSQIVNDFQKGDIAEGYSVSREKKESFPLTVTSAQKNPTAFYLCASKGFDKGGWDTIYFGEGSWLTVV.

The rearrangement uses TRBV18 and TRBJ2-5; D assignment may be TRBD1 or TRBD2 (5 bases each). The length of the CDR3 is 16 residues. Germline lookup yields CDR1 KGHSH and CDR2 LQKENI. V lost 1 base and J 4 bases, leaving 16 bases between the germline ends. CDR3 DNA: TGTGCCAGCTCACCACGAGAGGGGCGGCGGAGAGAGACCCAGTACTTC. Protein sequence: CASSPREGRRRETQYF.

This chain joins TRBV4-3 and TRBJ2-5, with TRBD2 matching over 16 bases. Germline assignment: CDR1 LGHNA and CDR2 YSLEER. This CDR3 has 18 residues. J was trimmed by 3 bases and V by 0 bases; bases with no gene match: 4. The CDR3 protein is CASSQEPGLAGGEETQYF. DNA for the CDR3: TGCGCCAGCAGCCAAGAGCCGGGACTAGCGGGGGGGGAAGAGACCCAGTACTTC.

At least ten counts were recorded for this clonotype. This chain uses TRBV12-3 or TRBV12-4 with TRBJ2-2; D possibly matches TRBD1 or TRBD2 (5 bases each). Trimming cost V 3 bases and J 3 bases, with 17 bases left between them. The CDR3 totals 17 residues. CDR3 in amino acids: CASSFAGSLGDTGELFF. DNA for the CDR3: TGTGCCAGCAGTTTTGCAGGGAGTCTGGGGGACACCGGGGAGCTGTTTTTT.